The source of this TCR beta chain is a study of Graves' ophthalmopathy and Graves' hyperthyroidism. Study-level information: There was a collection of peripheral blood at initial diagnosis, before any treatment.

The V end was cut by 3 bases, the J end by 7 bases, with 13 bases between. CDR1 and CDR2 (germline): LNHDA, SQIVND (reference sequence). The CDR3 spans 13 residues. Aged 18 to 65, the patients with hyperthyroidism had under 2 months' duration and were newly diagnosed. The evidence that diagnosis relied on was clinical symptoms, serum thyroxine, TRAb, thyroid ultrasound and orbital computed tomography. As the starting material, 8 to 10 ml of fresh peripheral blood yielded the PBMCs. From RNA, the CDR3 regions of TCR beta chains were amplified and sequenced. Second-round multiplex PCR came after first-round RT-PCR with HTBI primers. TCRdb passed the multiplex PCR reads through MiXCR, listing each CDR3 protein once. This sample has just over 400,000 distinct CDR3 sequences, with around a fifth found just once.

This TCR was recovered from a woman under 30 with stable Graves' hyperthyroidism. The gene calls are TRBV19 and TRBJ2-7; D perhaps matches TRBD2 (5 bases). Sequencing input: peripheral blood. CDR3 nucleotide sequence: TGTGCCAGTAGTATTGGCCCTCAGCGGGAGCAGTACTTC. It codes for CASSIGPQREQYF.